This T cell receptor beta chain is from a study of blood T cell repertoires in COVID-19. Across the study: Both acute and convalescent COVID-19 samples were obtained from the United States, Italy and Spain.

Under the authors' procedure: The authors estimated nucleated cell counts from reference gene primer amplification. Assay used: immunoSEQ multiplex PCR; TCRdb lists only in-frame clones, some missing. V, J and clone size derive from that table, while D and trimming were established from the DNA sequence. The sample has about 140,000 clones; 82% are singletons. Trimming removed 3 bases from V and 5 bases from J, with 13 bases in between. Germline V lookup: CDR1 WNHNN, CDR2 SYGVQD (reference sequence). The CDR3 totals 14 residues. This clonotype was obtained from a woman older than 75 with acute or convalescent COVID-19. The chain joins TRBV10-1 to TRBJ1-1; the D gene is possibly TRBD1 (5 bases). The sequencing input was peripheral blood. CDR3 sequence: CASSERGRGTEAFF. CDR3 DNA sequence: TGCGCCAGCAGTGAAAGGGGCCGTGGGACTGAAGCTTTCTTT.